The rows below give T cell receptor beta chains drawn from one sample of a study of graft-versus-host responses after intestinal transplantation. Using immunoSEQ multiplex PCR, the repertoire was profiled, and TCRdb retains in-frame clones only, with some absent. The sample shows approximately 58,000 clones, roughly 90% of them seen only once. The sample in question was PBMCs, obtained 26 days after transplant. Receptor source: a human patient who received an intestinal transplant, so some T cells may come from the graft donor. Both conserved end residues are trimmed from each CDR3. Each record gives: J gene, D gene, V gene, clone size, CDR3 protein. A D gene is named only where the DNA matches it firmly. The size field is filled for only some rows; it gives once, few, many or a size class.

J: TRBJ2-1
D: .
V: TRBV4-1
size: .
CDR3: ASSQDSLGETNEQF

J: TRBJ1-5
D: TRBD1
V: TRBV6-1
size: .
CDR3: ASSDRGTVSNQPQH

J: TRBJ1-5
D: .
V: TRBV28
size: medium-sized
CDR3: ASSSRGLSDQPQH

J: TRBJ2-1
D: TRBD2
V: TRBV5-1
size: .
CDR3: ASSLGGLAGAHEQF

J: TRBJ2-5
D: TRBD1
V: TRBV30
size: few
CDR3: AWSGQGAIKFQETQY

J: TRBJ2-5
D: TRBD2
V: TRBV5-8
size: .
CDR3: ASSLAASGGSWETQY

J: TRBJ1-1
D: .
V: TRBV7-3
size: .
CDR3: ASSLTGKNTEAF

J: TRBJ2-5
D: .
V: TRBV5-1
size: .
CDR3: ASSLAPSQETQY

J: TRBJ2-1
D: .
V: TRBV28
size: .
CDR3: ASSPGTPFAYNEQF

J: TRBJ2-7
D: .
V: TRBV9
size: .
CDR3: ASSVEGVGEQY

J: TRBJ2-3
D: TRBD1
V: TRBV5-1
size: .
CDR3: ASSGTGTGRLDTQY